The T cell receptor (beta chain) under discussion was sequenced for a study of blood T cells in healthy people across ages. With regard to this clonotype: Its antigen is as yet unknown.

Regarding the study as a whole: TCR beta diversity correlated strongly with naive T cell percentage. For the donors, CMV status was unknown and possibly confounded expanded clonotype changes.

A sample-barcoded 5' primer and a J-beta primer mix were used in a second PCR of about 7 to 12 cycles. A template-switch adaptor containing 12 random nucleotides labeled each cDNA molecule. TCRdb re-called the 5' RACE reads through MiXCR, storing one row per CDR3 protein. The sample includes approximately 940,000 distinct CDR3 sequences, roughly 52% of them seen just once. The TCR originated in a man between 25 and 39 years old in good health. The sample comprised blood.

The CDR3 DNA follows: TGTGCCAGCAGCTTAGCGGCGAGGTCACCCCTCCACTTT. Translating gives CASSLAARSPLHF. The J gene is TRBJ1-6, the V gene TRBV7-9, with D uncertain. This CDR3 contains 13 residues. Looked up from germline, CDR1 is SEHNR and CDR2 is FQNEAQ (reference sequence). Trimming pared 0 bases from V and 10 bases from J, leaving 7 bases between. Filled out from reference TRBV7-9 and TRBJ1-6, the complete variable domain reads DTGVSQNPRHKITKRGQNVTFRCDPISEHNRLYWYRQTLGQGPEFLTYFQNEAQLEKSRLLSDRFSAERPKGSFSTLEIQRTEQGDSAMYLCASSLAARSPLHFGNGTRLTVT.